This T cell receptor (beta chain) was profiled in a study of cytomegalovirus exposure and HLA in healthy donors. Turning to the study itself: A preliminary data release comprised roughly 85 million unique TCRs obtained from HLA-typed donors. Regarding the study as a whole: Later work showed greater clonal expansion in HLA-associated TCR beta chains than in equally common others. Per published reports, the classifier diagnosed cytomegalovirus status with high specificity and sensitivity.

These donors counted as nominally healthy when sampled, but unrecorded immune exposures were likely. Vbeta (60) and Jbeta (13) primers were used in the PCR. Some clones are missing from TCRdb's copy, which holds only in-frame ones; the method was immunoSEQ multiplex PCR. Among approximately 160,000 clones listed, 60% to 80% were seen once. In the case of this clone: Its specificity is not known.

Germline CDR1 MDHEN, CDR2 SYDVKM. The CDR3 sequence is 15 residues long. Trimming shortened V by 6 bases and J by 6 bases, and 17 bases separated the two germline ends. Sequenced input: PBMCs. The sequence was collected from a young man in good health and CMV-seropositive. This chain uses TRBV28 with TRBJ1-4, with a tentative D call TRBD1 (5 bases). CDR3 sequence reads: CASRLAGSRDEKLFF. The CDR3, as DNA: TGTGCCAGCAGACTAGCTGGGAGCAGGGATGAAAAACTGTTTTTT.